This T cell receptor beta chain emerged from a study of graft-versus-host responses after intestinal transplantation. Sequencing used immunoSEQ multiplex PCR; TCRdb keeps in-frame clones, though not all of them. The table lists over 65,000 clones, more than 85% of them singletons, with about 8% in the top ten. Regarding this clone: Its matching antigen is unknown.

Whole-study results and caveats: GvH clones were found in recipient marrow; some appeared first in ileum or blood.

V lost 0 bases to trimming and J lost 6 bases, with 13 bases between them. Germline assignment: CDR1 SGHDT and CDR2 YYEEEE. The length of the CDR3 is 16 residues. This TCR derives from a human donor who was the organ donor for an intestinal transplant. J is TRBJ1-6 and V is TRBV5-6; D not resolved. The starting material was unstimulated CD8+ T cells sorted from spleen or lymph node cells, obtained before transplant. Here the CDR3 DNA reads TGTGCCAGCAGCTTGGGGGTGTTTGTGCCTAATTCACCCCTCCACTTT. It yields the protein CASSLGVFVPNSPLHF.